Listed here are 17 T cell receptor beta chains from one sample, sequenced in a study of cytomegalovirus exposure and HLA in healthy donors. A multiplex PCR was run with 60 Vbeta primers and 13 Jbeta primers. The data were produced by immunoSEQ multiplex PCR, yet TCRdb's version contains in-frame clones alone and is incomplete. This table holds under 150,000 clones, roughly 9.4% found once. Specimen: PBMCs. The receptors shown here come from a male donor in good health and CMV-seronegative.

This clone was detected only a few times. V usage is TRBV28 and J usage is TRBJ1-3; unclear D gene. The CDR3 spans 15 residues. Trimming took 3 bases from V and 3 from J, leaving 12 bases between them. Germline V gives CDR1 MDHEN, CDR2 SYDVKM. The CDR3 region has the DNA TGTGCCAGCAGTTTCCGAGTGATGTTTGGAAACACCATATATTTT. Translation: CASSFRVMFGNTIYF.

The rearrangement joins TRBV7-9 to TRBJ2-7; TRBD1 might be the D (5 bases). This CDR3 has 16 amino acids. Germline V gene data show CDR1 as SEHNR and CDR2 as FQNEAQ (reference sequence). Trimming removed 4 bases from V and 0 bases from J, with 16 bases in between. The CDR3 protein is CASSSPRGQISYEQYF. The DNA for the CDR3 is TGTGCCAGCAGCTCCCCAAGGGGTCAAATCTCCTACGAGCAGTACTTC.

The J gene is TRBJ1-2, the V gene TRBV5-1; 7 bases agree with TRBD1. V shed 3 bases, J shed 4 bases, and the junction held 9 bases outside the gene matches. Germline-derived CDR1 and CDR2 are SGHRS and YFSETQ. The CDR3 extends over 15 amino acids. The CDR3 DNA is TGCGCCAGCAGCTGGGACGGGTCAGGGGGCTATGGCTACACCTTC. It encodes CASSWDGSGGYGYTF.

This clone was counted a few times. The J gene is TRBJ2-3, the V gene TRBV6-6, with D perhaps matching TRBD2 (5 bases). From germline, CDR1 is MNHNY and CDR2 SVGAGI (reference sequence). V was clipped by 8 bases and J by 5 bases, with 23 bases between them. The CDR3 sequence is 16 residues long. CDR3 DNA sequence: TGTGCCAGCTCTCACCCCGAAGCGGCCCTCCAAGATACGCAGTATTTT. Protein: CASSHPEAALQDTQYF.

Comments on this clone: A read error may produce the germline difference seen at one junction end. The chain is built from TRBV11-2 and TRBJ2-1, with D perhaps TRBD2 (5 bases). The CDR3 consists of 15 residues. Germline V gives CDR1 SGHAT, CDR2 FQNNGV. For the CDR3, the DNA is TGTGCCAGCAGCGTAGACACGGGGTACTTCAATGAGCAGTTCTTC. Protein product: CASSVDTGYFNEQFF.

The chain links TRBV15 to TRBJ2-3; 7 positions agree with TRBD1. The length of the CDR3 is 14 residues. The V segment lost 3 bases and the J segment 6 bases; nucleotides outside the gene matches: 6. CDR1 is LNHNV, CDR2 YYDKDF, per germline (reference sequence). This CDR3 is CATSSRQGLDTQYF. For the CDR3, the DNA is TGTGCCACCAGCAGTCGACAGGGCCTGGATACGCAGTATTTT.

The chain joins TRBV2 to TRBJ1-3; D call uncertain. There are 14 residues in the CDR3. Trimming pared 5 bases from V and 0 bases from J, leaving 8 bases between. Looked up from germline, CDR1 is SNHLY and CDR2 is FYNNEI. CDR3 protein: CASSSQISGNTIYF. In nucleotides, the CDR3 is TGTGCCAGCAGTTCACAGATCTCTGGAAACACCATATATTTT.

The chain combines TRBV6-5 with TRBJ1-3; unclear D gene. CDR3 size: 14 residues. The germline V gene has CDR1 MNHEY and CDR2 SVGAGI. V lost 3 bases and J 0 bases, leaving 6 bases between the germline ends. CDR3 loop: CASSYRYSGNTIYF. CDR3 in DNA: TGTGCCAGCAGTTATCGCTACTCTGGAAACACCATATATTTT.

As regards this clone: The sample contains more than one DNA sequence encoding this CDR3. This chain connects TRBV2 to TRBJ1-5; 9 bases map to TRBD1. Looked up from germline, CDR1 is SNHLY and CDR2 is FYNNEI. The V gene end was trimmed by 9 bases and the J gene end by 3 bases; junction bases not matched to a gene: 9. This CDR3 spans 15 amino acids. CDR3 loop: CASSRRDRANQPQHF. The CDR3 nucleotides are TGTGCCAGTAGCCGCCGGGACAGGGCCAATCAGCCCCAGCATTTT.

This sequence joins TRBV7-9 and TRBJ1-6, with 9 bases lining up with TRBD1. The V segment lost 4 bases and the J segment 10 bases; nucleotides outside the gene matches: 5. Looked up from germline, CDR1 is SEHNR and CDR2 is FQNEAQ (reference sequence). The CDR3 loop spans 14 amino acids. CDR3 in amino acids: CASSSQGAGSPLHF. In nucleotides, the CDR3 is TGTGCCAGCAGCTCACAGGGGGCAGGGTCACCCCTCCACTTT.

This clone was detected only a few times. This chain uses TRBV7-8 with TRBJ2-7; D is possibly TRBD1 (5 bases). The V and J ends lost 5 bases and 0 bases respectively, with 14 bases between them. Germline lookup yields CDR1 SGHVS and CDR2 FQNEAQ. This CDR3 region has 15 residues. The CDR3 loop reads CASSQGRTISYEQYF. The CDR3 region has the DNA TGTGCCAGCAGCCAGGGCAGGACCATCTCCTACGAGCAGTACTTC.

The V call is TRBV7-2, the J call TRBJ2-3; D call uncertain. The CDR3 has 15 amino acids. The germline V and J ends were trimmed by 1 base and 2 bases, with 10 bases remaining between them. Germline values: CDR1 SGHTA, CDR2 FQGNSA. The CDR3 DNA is TGTGCCAGCAGCTTAGGGCAGGTCGCCACAGATACGCAGTATTTT. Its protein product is CASSLGQVATDTQYF. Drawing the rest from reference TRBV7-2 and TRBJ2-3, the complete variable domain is GAGVSQSPSNKVTEKGKDVELRCDPISGHTALYWYRQSLGQGLEFLIYFQGNSAPDKSGLPSDRFSAERTGGSVSTLTIQRTQQEDSAVYLCASSLGQVATDTQYFGPGTRLTVL.

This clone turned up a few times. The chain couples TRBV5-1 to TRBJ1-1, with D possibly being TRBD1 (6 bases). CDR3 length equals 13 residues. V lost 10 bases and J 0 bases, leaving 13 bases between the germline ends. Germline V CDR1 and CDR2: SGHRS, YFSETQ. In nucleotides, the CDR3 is TGCGCCTCTCAAGGGGGGGTGAACACTGAAGCTTTCTTT. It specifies CASQGGVNTEAFF.

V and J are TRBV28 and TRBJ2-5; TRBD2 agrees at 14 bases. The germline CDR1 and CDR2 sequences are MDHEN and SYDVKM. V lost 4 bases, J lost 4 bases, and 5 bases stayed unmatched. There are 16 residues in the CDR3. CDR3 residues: CASSSPGTSGRETQYF. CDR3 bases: TGTGCCAGCAGTTCTCCCGGGACTAGCGGGAGAGAGACCCAGTACTTC.

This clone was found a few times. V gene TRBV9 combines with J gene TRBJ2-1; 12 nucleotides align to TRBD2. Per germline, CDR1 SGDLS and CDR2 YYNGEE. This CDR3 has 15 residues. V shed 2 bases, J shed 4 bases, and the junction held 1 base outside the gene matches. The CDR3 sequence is CASSVLAGGYNEQFF. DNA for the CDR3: TGTGCCAGCAGCGTCCTAGCGGGGGGGTACAATGAGCAGTTCTTC.

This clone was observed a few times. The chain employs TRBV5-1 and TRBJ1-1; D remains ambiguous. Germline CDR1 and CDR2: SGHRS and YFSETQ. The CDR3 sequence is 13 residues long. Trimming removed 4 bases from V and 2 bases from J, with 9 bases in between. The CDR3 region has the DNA TGCGCCAGCAGCGTGCAGGTAAACACTGAAGCTTTCTTT. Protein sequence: CASSVQVNTEAFF.

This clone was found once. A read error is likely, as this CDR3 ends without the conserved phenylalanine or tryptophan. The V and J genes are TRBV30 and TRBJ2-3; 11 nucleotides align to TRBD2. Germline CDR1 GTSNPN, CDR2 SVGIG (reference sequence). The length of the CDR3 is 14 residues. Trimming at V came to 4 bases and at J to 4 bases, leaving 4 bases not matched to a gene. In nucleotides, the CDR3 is TGTGCCTGGACGCTAGCGGGAGGACCAGATACGCAGTATCTT. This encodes CAWTLAGGPDTQYL.